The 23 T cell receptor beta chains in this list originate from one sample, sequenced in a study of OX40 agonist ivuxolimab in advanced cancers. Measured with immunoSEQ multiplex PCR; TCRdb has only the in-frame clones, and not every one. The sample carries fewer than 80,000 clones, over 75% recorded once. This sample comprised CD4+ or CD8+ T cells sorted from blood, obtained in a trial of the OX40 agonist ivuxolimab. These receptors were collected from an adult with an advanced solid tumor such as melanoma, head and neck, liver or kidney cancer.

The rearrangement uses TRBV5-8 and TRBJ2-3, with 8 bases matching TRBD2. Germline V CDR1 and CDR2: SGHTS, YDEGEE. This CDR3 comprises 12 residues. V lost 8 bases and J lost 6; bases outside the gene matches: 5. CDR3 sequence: CASNSGVDTQYF. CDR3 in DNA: TGTGCCAGTAATAGCGGGGTGGATACGCAGTATTTT.

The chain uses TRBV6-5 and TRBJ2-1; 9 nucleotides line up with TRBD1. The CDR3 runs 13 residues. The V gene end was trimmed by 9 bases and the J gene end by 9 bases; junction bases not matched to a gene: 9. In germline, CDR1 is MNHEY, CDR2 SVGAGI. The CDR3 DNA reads TGTGCCAGTAAGACCGGGACAGGGCTTGAGCAGTTCTTC. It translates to CASKTGTGLEQFF.

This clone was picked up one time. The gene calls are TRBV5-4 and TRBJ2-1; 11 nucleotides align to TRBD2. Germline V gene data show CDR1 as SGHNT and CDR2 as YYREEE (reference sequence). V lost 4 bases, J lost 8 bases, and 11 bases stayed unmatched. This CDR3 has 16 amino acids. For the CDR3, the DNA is TGTGCCAGCAGCCTAAAAGTAGCGGGGGGGCCCGATGAGCAGTTCTTC. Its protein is CASSLKVAGGPDEQFF.

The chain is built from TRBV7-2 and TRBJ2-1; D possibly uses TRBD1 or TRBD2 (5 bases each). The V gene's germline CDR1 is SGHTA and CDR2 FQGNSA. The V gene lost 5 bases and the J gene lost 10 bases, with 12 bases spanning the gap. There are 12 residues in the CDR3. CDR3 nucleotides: TGTGCCAGCAGCCAAACGAGGGGAGAGCAGTTCTTC. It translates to CASSQTRGEQFF. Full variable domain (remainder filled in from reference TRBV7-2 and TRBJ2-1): GAGVSQSPSNKVTEKGKDVELRCDPISGHTALYWYRQSLGQGLEFLIYFQGNSAPDKSGLPSDRFSAERTGGSVSTLTIQRTQQEDSAVYLCASSQTRGEQFFGPGTRLTVL.

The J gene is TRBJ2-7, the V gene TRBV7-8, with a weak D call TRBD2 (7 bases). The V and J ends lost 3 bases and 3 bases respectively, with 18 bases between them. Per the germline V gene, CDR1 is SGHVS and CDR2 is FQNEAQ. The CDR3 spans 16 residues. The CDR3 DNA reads TGTGCCAGCAGCTTTAGGGGGAGGGAGGAACGCTACGAGCAGTACTTC. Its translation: CASSFRGREERYEQYF.

The CDR3 DNA reads TGTGCCAGCAGCTTGGGGATTAGCGGAAAAGAGACCCAGTACTTC. This encodes CASSLGISGKETQYF. This chain connects TRBV7-8 to TRBJ2-5; tentative D call: TRBD2 (6 bases). CDR3 size: 15 residues. V lost 3 bases to trimming and J lost 3 bases, with 14 bases between them. The germline V gene has CDR1 SGHVS and CDR2 FQNEAQ.

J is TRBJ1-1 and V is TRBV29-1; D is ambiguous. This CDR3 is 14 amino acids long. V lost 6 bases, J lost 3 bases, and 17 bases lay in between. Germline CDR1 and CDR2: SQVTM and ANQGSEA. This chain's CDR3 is CSVKGMLLDTEAFF. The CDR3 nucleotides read TGCAGCGTAAAGGGCATGCTCCTGGACACTGAAGCTTTCTTT.

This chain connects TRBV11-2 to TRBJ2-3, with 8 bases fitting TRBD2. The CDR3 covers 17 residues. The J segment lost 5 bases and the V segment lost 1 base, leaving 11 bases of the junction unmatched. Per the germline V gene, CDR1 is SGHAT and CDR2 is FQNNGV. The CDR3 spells CASSLGIGRGGQDTQYF. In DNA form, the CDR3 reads TGTGCCAGCAGCTTAGGAATAGGACGGGGGGGCCAAGATACGCAGTATTTT.

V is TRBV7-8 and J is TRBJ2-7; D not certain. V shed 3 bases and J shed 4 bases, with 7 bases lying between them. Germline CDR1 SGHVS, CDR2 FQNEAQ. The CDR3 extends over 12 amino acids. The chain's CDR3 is CASSFQPYEQYF. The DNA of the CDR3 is TGTGCCAGCAGCTTTCAACCTTACGAGCAGTACTTC. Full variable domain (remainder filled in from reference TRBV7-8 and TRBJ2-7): GAGVSQSPRYKVAKRGQDVALRCDPISGHVSLFWYQQALGQGPEFLTYFQNEAQLDKSGLPSDRFFAERPEGSVSTLKIQRTQQEDSAVYLCASSFQPYEQYFGPGTRLTVT.

The CDR3 region is CASHRSTGPLEAFF. In nucleotides, the CDR3 is TGTGCCAGCCACAGGTCGACAGGACCTTTGGAAGCTTTCTTT. The chain links TRBV6-5 to TRBJ1-1, with D perhaps matching TRBD1 (6 bases). The CDR3 is 14 residues long. Germline CDR1 reads MNHEY; CDR2 reads SVGAGI. Trimming pared 8 bases from V and 8 bases from J, leaving 21 bases between.

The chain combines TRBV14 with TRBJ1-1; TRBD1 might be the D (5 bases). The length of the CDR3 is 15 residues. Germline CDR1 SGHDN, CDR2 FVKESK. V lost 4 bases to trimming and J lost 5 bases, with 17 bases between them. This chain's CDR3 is CASSPGGRVRTEAFF. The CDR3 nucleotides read TGTGCCAGCAGCCCGGGGGGACGGGTCCGGACTGAAGCTTTCTTT. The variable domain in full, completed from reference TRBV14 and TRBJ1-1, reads EAGVTQFPSHSVIEKGQTVTLRCDPISGHDNLYWYRRVMGKEIKFLLHFVKESKQDESGMPNNRFLAERTGGTYSTLKVQPAELEDSGVYFCASSPGGRVRTEAFFGQGTRLTVV.

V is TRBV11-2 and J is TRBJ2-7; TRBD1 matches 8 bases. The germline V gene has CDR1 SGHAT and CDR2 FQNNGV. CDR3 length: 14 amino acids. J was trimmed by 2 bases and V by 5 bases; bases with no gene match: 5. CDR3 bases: TGTGCCAGCAGCCCTCCGGGACAGGCCTACGAGCAGTACTTC. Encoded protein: CASSPPGQAYEQYF.

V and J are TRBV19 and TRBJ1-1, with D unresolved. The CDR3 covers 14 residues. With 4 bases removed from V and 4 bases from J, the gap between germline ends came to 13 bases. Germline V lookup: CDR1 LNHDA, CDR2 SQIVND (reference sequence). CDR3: CASSTPRAPTEAFF. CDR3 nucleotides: TGTGCCAGTAGTACCCCGAGGGCCCCCACTGAAGCTTTCTTT.

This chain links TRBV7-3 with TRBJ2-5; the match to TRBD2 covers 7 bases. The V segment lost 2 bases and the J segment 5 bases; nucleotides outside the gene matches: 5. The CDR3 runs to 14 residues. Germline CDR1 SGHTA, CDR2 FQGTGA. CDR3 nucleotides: TGTGCCAGCAGCTTATCCAGCGGGGACGAGACCCAGTACTTC. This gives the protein CASSLSSGDETQYF.

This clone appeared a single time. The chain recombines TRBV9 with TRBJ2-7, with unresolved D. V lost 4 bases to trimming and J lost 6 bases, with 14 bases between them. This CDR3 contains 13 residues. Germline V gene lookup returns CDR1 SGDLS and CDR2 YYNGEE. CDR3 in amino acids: CASSPPLGTEQYF. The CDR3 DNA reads TGTGCCAGCAGCCCCCCGTTGGGAACCGAGCAGTACTTC.

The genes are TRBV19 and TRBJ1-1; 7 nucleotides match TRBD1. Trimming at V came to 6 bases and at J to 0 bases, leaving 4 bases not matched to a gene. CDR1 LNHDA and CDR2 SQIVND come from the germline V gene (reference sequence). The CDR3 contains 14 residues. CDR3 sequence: CASRTTGMNTEAFF. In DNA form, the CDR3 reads TGTGCCAGTAGGACGACAGGGATGAACACTGAAGCTTTCTTT.

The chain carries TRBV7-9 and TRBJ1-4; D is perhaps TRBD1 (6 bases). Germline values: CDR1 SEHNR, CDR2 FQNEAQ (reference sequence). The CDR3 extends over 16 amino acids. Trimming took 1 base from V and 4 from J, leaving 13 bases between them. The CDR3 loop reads CASSLVSGARNEKLFF. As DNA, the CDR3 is TGTGCCAGCAGCTTAGTGTCGGGGGCACGTAATGAAAAACTGTTTTTT.

CDR3 sequence (DNA): TGTGCCAGCAGTTTAGGAGGGCGCGGGGGGCCCCAGCATTTT. It translates to CASSLGGRGGPQHF. This sequence joins TRBV28 and TRBJ1-5; maybe TRBD1 (5 bases). The CDR3 length is 14 residues. Germline assignment: CDR1 MDHEN and CDR2 SYDVKM. V was pared by 2 bases and J by 9 bases, with 14 bases between.

CDR3 bases: TGTGCCAGCAGTTACTTACGGGGGAAGGGGAACGAGCAGTACTTC. Protein sequence: CASSYLRGKGNEQYF. The chain carries TRBV6-5 and TRBJ2-7, with D maybe TRBD2 (6 bases). Germline CDR1 is MNHEY and CDR2 is SVGAGI. V lost 1 base and J 5 bases, leaving 15 bases between the germline ends. The CDR3 runs 15 residues.

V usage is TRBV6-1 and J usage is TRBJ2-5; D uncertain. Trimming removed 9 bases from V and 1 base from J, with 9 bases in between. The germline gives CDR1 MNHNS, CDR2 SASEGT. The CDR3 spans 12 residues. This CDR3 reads CASSGFQETQYF. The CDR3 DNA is TGTGCCAGTTCTGGGTTCCAAGAGACCCAGTACTTC.

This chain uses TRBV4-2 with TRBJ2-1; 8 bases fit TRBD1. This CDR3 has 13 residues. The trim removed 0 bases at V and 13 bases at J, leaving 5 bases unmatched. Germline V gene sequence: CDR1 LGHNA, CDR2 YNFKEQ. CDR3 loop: CASSQDPDRVQFF. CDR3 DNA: TGTGCCAGCAGCCAAGACCCGGACAGGGTACAGTTCTTC.

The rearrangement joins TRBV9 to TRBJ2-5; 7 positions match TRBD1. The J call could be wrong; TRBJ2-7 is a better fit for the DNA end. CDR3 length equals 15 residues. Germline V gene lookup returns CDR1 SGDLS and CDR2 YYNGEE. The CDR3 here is CASSESGTALYEQYF. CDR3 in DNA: TGTGCCAGCAGCGAGTCCGGGACAGCCCTTTACGAGCAGTACTTC.

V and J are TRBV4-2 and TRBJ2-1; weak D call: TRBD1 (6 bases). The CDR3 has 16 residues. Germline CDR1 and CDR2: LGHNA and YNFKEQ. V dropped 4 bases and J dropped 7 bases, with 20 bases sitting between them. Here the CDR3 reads CASSPSGAGRSNEQFF. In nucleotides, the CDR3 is TGTGCCAGCAGCCCCTCAGGGGCTGGAAGGTCGAATGAGCAGTTCTTC.